This is a list of T cell receptor beta chains from one sample in a study of shared clonotypes between healthy human individuals. The repertoire was sequenced with immunoSEQ multiplex PCR; TCRdb's copy has only in-frame clones and lacks some. The sample includes millions of clones, about 92% of them seen just once. Input material: naive CD8+ T cells from PBMCs. The receptor source for this set is a man younger than 35 in good health. Some clones in this sample may be carry-over from other donors' samples. Both conserved end residues are part of each CDR3. D genes are given only for firm matches.

J: TRBJ1-4
V: TRBV27
D: TRBD1
CDR3: CASKGQGLNEKLFF

J: TRBJ2-3
V: TRBV27
D: TRBD2
CDR3: CASRGGTSGKTDTQYF

J: TRBJ1-1
V: TRBV2
D: -
CDR3: CASSELRDTRPGGEAFF

J: TRBJ2-5
V: TRBV28
D: TRBD1
CDR3: CASSPRGLEETQYF

J: TRBJ1-1
V: TRBV19
D: TRBD1
CDR3: CASSPRGTGLNTEAFF

J: TRBJ1-4
V: TRBV27
D: -
CDR3: CASTSGNEKLFF

J: TRBJ2-1
V: TRBV5-6
D: TRBD2
CDR3: CASSLKLAGGPGYNEQFF

J: TRBJ1-1
V: TRBV11-2
D: TRBD1
CDR3: CASTTRETGGKNTEAFF

J: TRBJ2-7
V: TRBV11-2
D: TRBD1
CDR3: CASSLYQGAKFSYEQYF

J: TRBJ2-1
V: TRBV6-5
D: -
CDR3: CASSSRGRPYNEQFF

J: TRBJ2-7
V: TRBV7-9
D: -
CDR3: CASTGTRTGSYEQYF

J: TRBJ2-3
V: TRBV14
D: -
CDR3: CASSQFLFTDTQYF

J: TRBJ2-1
V: TRBV29-1
D: TRBD2
CDR3: CSVLWREERGEQFF

J: TRBJ1-5
V: TRBV27
D: -
CDR3: CASRAGGSGQPQHF

J: TRBJ2-7
V: TRBV5-1
D: -
CDR3: CASSPRTVRGAHTYEQYF

J: TRBJ2-1
V: TRBV29-1
D: -
CDR3: CSAHDSSYNEQFF

J: TRBJ2-7
V: TRBV6-1
D: -
CDR3: CASKERTFSYEQYF

J: TRBJ2-7
V: TRBV4-2
D: TRBD1
CDR3: CASSQTTGTGPHEQYF

J: TRBJ2-3
V: TRBV5-4
D: -
CDR3: CASSLERQLDTQYF

J: TRBJ1-2
V: TRBV19
D: TRBD1
CDR3: CASSADVLAGTEKYGYTF

J: TRBJ1-2
V: TRBV27
D: -
CDR3: CASSFLTGRPHGYTF

J: TRBJ2-3
V: TRBV4-1
D: -
CDR3: CASSHLRTVGTDTQYF

J: TRBJ2-7
V: TRBV9
D: TRBD2
CDR3: CAGLMSGRALSEQYF

J: TRBJ2-5
V: TRBV7-9
D: TRBD1
CDR3: CASSERDRRVETQYF

J: TRBJ2-2
V: TRBV13
D: TRBD2
CDR3: CASSPEGTSGRANTGELFF

J: TRBJ2-3
V: TRBV9
D: TRBD2
CDR3: CASSAGTTDTDTQYF

J: TRBJ1-1
V: TRBV7-9
D: -
CDR3: CASRLPLPGLTNTEAFF

J: TRBJ2-7
V: TRBV11-3
D: TRBD1
CDR3: CASSLRQGSSYEQYF

J: TRBJ2-7
V: TRBV7-9
D: -
CDR3: CASSLGAGLDEQYF

J: TRBJ1-1
V: TRBV2
D: TRBD1
CDR3: CASREGARGNTEAFF

J: TRBJ2-7
V: TRBV27
D: TRBD2
CDR3: CASSGSNLNEQYF

J: TRBJ2-3
V: TRBV9
D: -
CDR3: CASSVRWDTRTDTQYF

J: TRBJ2-7
V: TRBV28
D: -
CDR3: CASSLWARAYEQYF

J: TRBJ1-2
V: TRBV4-2
D: -
CDR3: CASSQGLTGSGYTF

J: TRBJ2-3
V: TRBV28
D: TRBD2
CDR3: CASSLITSGSSPDTQYF

J: TRBJ1-2
V: TRBV6-5
D: -
CDR3: CASSYSGEPSGYTF

J: TRBJ2-3
V: TRBV7-9
D: TRBD2
CDR3: CASSRGTSGYTDTQYF

J: TRBJ1-1
V: TRBV7-9
D: -
CDR3: CASSLRGTEAFF

J: TRBJ2-1
V: TRBV7-2
D: -
CDR3: CASSLMSHQLGNEQFF

J: TRBJ2-5
V: TRBV4-3
D: TRBD1
CDR3: CASSQGTGGQETQYF

J: TRBJ2-7
V: TRBV30
D: TRBD1
CDR3: CAWSDRDRGSYEQYF

J: TRBJ1-2
V: TRBV2
D: -
CDR3: CASMGLRYYGYTF

J: TRBJ2-7
V: TRBV19
D: -
CDR3: CASSPLAQPYEQYF

J: TRBJ2-3
V: TRBV9
D: -
CDR3: CASSVVGGGPTDTQYF

J: TRBJ1-1
V: TRBV9
D: -
CDR3: CASSPEQALPAFF

J: TRBJ2-1
V: TRBV28
D: TRBD1
CDR3: CASSLLSGTGVNNEQFF

J: TRBJ2-5
V: TRBV27
D: -
CDR3: CASRTVGRSEETQYF

J: TRBJ2-3
V: TRBV9
D: -
CDR3: CASSPEVGQVSTDTQYF

J: TRBJ1-1
V: TRBV6-5
D: -
CDR3: CASSSSFQGSTEAFF

J: TRBJ2-2
V: TRBV6-5
D: -
CDR3: CASSYSGSGELFF

J: TRBJ2-1
V: TRBV11-2
D: -
CDR3: CASSSLGLRHNEQFF

J: TRBJ1-3
V: TRBV28
D: -
CDR3: CASRLQGLRSGNTIYF